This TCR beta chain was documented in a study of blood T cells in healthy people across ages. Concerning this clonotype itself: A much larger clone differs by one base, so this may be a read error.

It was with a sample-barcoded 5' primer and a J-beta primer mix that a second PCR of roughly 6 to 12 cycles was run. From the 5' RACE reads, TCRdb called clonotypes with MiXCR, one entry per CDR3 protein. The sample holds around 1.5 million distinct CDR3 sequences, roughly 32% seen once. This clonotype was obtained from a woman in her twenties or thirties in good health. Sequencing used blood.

The CDR3 reads CSATPEWTTPYEQYF. In DNA, the CDR3 is TGCAGTGCTACCCCAGAGTGGACTACCCCTTACGAGCAGTACTTC. The chain joins TRBV20-1 to TRBJ2-7; D may be TRBD2 (6 bases). The CDR3 runs to 15 residues. CDR1 is DFQATT and CDR2 is SNEGSKA in the germline V gene (reference sequence). Trimming took off 4 bases at V and 4 bases at J, with 20 bases between the two ends.